This T cell receptor (beta chain) appears in the sequencing data of a study of blood T cell repertoires in COVID-19. Study-wide context: Material from acute and convalescent COVID-19 was sourced from the United States, Italy and Spain. In each case, the material was cDNA or gDNA derived from T cells, B-cell-depleted T cells, or PBMCs.

Original analysis: Quantification of nucleated cells was approximated via reference gene primer amplification. Sequenced by immunoSEQ multiplex PCR; TCRdb stores in-frame clones only, minus some. The V and J calls and clone size are taken from that table; D and trimming were inferred from the DNA. The profile shows 50,000 to 80,000 clones, 85% to 90% of them singletons. Germline CDR1 reads SEHNR; CDR2 reads FQNEAQ (reference sequence). J lost 3 bases, V lost 1 base, and 4 bases had no gene match. The CDR3 sequence is 15 residues long. Material for sequencing was peripheral blood. This receptor was obtained from a man aged 55-75 years with acute or convalescent COVID-19. The V gene is TRBV7-9, the J gene TRBJ1-1; 8 positions match TRBD1. The CDR3 DNA reads TGTGCCAGCAGCTTAGTTCAGGACAGGGACACTGAAGCTTTCTTT. Translation: CASSLVQDRDTEAFF.